Sequencing of this T cell receptor (beta chain) was carried out in a study of T cells in Graves' hyperthyroidism and ophthalmopathy. Germline lookup yields CDR1 SGHRS and CDR2 YFSETQ. V was pared by 2 bases and J by 0 bases, with 7 bases between. The CDR3 runs to 14 residues. Ophthalmopathy patients had Clinical Activity Score at least 3, NOSPECS grade at least 4, duration under 3 months. Criteria for exclusion of patients were uncontrolled infection, other autoimmune disease, pregnancy or lactation. Orbital computed tomography, thyroid ultrasound, serum thyroxine and TRAb, and clinical symptoms together informed the diagnoses. Overall study findings and caveats: Model predictions of ophthalmopathy came a median approximately 6.2 months before onset.

About this clonotype: Antigen specificity is unknown.

TCR beta CDR3 sequences were amplified from RNA transcripts. HTBI primers were the set used in a first-round RT-PCR of the TCR CDR3. TCRdb used MiXCR to reprocess the multiplex PCR reads, holding one entry per CDR3 protein. The repertoire has 450,000 to 500,000 distinct CDR3 sequences, approximately 23% of them found once; the top ten carry 45% to 55%. The material sequenced was blood. The chain couples TRBV5-1 to TRBJ2-3; D is uncertain. The sequence was collected from a woman in her seventies with Graves' ophthalmopathy. CDR3: CASSFGVSTDTQYF. As DNA, the CDR3 is TGCGCCAGCAGCTTTGGGGTTAGCACAGATACGCAGTATTTT.